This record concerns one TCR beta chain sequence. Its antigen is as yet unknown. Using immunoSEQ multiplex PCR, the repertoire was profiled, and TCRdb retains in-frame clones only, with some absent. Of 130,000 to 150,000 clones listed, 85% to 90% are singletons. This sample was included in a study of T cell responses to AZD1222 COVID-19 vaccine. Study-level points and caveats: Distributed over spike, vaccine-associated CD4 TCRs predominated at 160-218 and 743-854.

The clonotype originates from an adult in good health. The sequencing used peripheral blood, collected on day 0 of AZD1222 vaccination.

The CDR3 sequence: CASSQETRGPDTQYF. Here the CDR3 DNA reads TGCGCCAGCAGCCAAGAAACCAGGGGTCCAGATACGCAGTATTTT. The rearrangement uses TRBV4-1 and TRBJ2-3; a weak D match, TRBD1 (6 bases). V lost 0 bases and J 4 bases, leaving 11 bases between the germline ends. This CDR3 is 15 amino acids long. Looked up from germline, CDR1 is MGHRA and CDR2 is YSYEKL.